This T cell receptor beta chain was found in a study of blood T cell repertoires in COVID-19. At the level of the study: Specimens from acute and convalescent COVID-19 originated in the United States, Italy and Spain. PBMCs, B-cell-depleted T cells, or T cells provided the cDNA or gDNA that made up the material.

The germline V gene has CDR1 LNHDA and CDR2 SQIVND (reference sequence). The CDR3 is 14 amino acids. Trimming left V 10 bases short and J 4 bases short, with 16 bases between. Original processing notes: Quantification of nucleated cells was approximated via reference gene primer amplification. Measured with immunoSEQ multiplex PCR; TCRdb has only the in-frame clones, and not every one. Clone size and the V and J calls come from that table; the DNA yielded D and trimming. Of about 170,000 clones listed, less than 90% are singletons. The chain couples TRBV19 to TRBJ2-2; D is uncertain. The clonotype comes from a woman in her 70s with COVID-19, enrolled during active disease. Sequences were obtained from peripheral blood. CDR3 loop: CATRSPSITGELFF. Here the CDR3 DNA reads TGTGCCACCCGGTCACCCTCGATCACCGGGGAGCTGTTTTTT.